These 10 T cell receptor beta chains share one sample of origin, sequenced in a study of beta chain features in type 1 diabetes. General study results and limits: Patients with Type 1 diabetes showed moderately but significantly shorter TCRB CDR3s in all four CD4+ subsets.

These receptors' targets are unknown. Reverse transcription of all isolated RNA meant that expressed TCRB transcripts were sequenced. The data were produced by immunoSEQ multiplex PCR, yet TCRdb's version contains in-frame clones alone and is incomplete. The sample holds some 350,000 clones, roughly 13% seen once. The sample consisted of naive CD4+ T cells from blood. The receptors were sampled from a woman aged 18-29 years with type 1 diabetes.

The J gene is TRBJ2-1, the V gene TRBV6-6, with 11 bases that match TRBD1. The CDR3 is 14 residues long. V shed 7 bases and J 7 bases; nucleotides not matched to a gene: 6. CDR1 MNHNY and CDR2 SVGAGI come from the germline V gene (reference sequence). The CDR3 DNA reads TGTGCCAGCAAATCCGGGACAGGGGGAAATGAGCAGTTCTTC. It is translated as CASKSGTGGNEQFF.

V usage is TRBV29-1 and J usage is TRBJ1-1, with D possibly being TRBD1 (6 bases). Deletions cut 4 bases from V and 1 base from J, with 13 bases between. CDR1 and CDR2 (germline): SQVTM, ANQGSEA. CDR3 size: 14 residues. This chain's CDR3 is CSVVGAKGNTEAFF. The CDR3 nucleotides are TGCAGCGTTGTGGGGGCTAAGGGGAACACTGAAGCTTTCTTT.

The chain has TRBV28 and TRBJ2-1; 12 bases agree with TRBD2. Unmatched junction bases numbered 17, after V lost 7 bases and J lost 7 bases. The CDR3 sequence is 18 residues long. Per germline, CDR1 MDHEN and CDR2 SYDVKM. The CDR3 here is CASTKVGKTSGRRNEQFF. In nucleotides, the CDR3 is TGTGCCAGCACCAAGGTGGGAAAGACTAGCGGGAGAAGGAATGAGCAGTTCTTC. The full variable domain, its missing parts supplied by reference TRBV28 and TRBJ2-1, is DVKVTQSSRYLVKRTGEKVFLECVQDMDHENMFWYRQDPGLGLRLIYFSYDVKMKEKGDIPEGYSVSREKKERFSLILESASTNQTSMYLCASTKVGKTSGRRNEQFFGPGTRLTVL.

This clone was found a few times. The rearrangement uses TRBV18 and TRBJ2-5; 11 nucleotides agree with TRBD2. Germline CDR1 reads KGHSH; CDR2 reads LQKENI. The J segment lost 0 bases and the V segment lost 3 bases, leaving 6 bases of the junction unmatched. CDR3 size: 17 residues. CDR3 in amino acids: CASSPPRLAGHQETQYF. The CDR3 nucleotides read TGTGCCAGCTCACCTCCTCGACTAGCGGGACACCAAGAGACCCAGTACTTC.

V gene TRBV5-6 combines with J gene TRBJ2-2; D uncertain. CDR1 and CDR2 (germline): SGHDT, YYEEEE. With 4 bases removed from V and 7 bases from J, the gap between germline ends came to 11 bases. The CDR3 consists of 13 residues. The CDR3 loop is CASSPRPHGELFF. In DNA, the CDR3 is TGTGCCAGCAGCCCCAGGCCCCACGGGGAGCTGTTTTTT.

This clone was recorded a few times. The V gene is TRBV27, the J gene TRBJ1-1, with a possible D match to TRBD1 (5 bases). The V end lost 5 bases, the J end lost 3 bases, and 10 bases lay between the germline ends. This CDR3 region has 13 residues. Germline lookup yields CDR1 MNHEY and CDR2 SMNVEV (reference sequence). The CDR3 loop is CASSGAVDTEAFF. The DNA for the CDR3 is TGTGCCAGCAGTGGGGCTGTCGACACTGAAGCTTTCTTT.

V and J are TRBV5-6 and TRBJ1-2; unclear D gene. V shed 2 bases and J shed 6 bases, with 20 bases lying between them. Germline CDR1 SGHDT, CDR2 YYEEEE. CDR3 length: 16 residues. CDR3 in DNA: TGTGCCAGCAGCTTTACGGGAGGGAACTGGAGGAATGGCTACACCTTC. Encoded protein: CASSFTGGNWRNGYTF.

This clone came up a few times. The chain recombines TRBV7-9 with TRBJ2-7; 10 nucleotides agree with TRBD1. The V and J ends lost 5 bases and 6 bases, in that order; junction bases with no gene match: 7. This CDR3 has 14 residues. From germline, CDR1 is SEHNR and CDR2 FQNEAQ (reference sequence). The CDR3 DNA is TGTGCCAGCAGCCTGGAGGACAGGGGGGCCGAGCAGTACGTC. It encodes CASSLEDRGAEQYV.

This clone has a handful of counts. V is TRBV7-2 and J is TRBJ2-5; TRBD2 matches 8 bases. J gave up 5 bases and V 0 bases, and 14 bases lay outside the gene matches. The CDR3 has 18 residues. The germline V gene has CDR1 SGHTA and CDR2 FQGNSA. The CDR3 protein is CASSLASVAGLRGETQYF. In DNA, the CDR3 is TGTGCCAGCAGCTTAGCGTCGGTAGCGGGACTCCGGGGGGAGACCCAGTACTTC.

The table lists this clone with a few counts. J is TRBJ2-1 and V is TRBV5-4; 7 nucleotides match TRBD2. The germline V gene encodes CDR1 SGHNT and CDR2 YYREEE (reference sequence). The CDR3 loop spans 16 amino acids. V lost 4 bases to trimming and J lost 2 bases; unmatched junction nucleotides: 9. As DNA, the CDR3 is TGTGCCAGCAGCCTTTATCTTACTAGCGCCTACAATGAGCAGTTCTTC. As protein: CASSLYLTSAYNEQFF. Filled out from reference TRBV5-4 and TRBJ2-1, the complete variable domain reads ETGVTQSPTHLIKTRGQQVTLRCSSQSGHNTVSWYQQALGQGPQFIFQYYREEENGRGNFPPRFSGLQFPNYSSELNVNALELDDSALYLCASSLYLTSAYNEQFFGPGTRLTVL.